The 17 T cell receptor beta chains listed next were all sequenced from one sample in a study of control samples from healthy donors and cancer patients. Only in-frame clones appear in the TCRdb table, and some are missing; sequencing was by immunoSEQ multiplex PCR. The data show approximately 120,000 clones, less than 95% seen once. The sequencing input was blood. The receptors originated from a human donor in good health. The donor label of this sample is uncertain.

The chain recombines TRBV20-1 with TRBJ1-2; D not certain. The CDR3 spans 14 residues. Trimming removed 3 bases at V and 8 bases at J, with 19 bases between. The germline CDR1 and CDR2 sequences are DFQATT and SNEGSKA (reference sequence). CDR3 nucleotides: TGCAGTGCTAGTATGCAGCCCAGCGAAGGAGGCTACACCTTC. Encoded protein: CSASMQPSEGGYTF.

V is TRBV5-4 and J is TRBJ2-5; the D gene is possibly TRBD2 (5 bases). V lost 0 bases, J lost 5 bases, and 8 bases lay in between. Germline V lookup: CDR1 SGHNT, CDR2 YYREEE (reference sequence). CDR3 length: 13 amino acids. The CDR3 sequence is CASSLARGETQYF. DNA of the CDR3: TGTGCCAGCAGCTTGGCGAGAGGGGAGACCCAGTACTTC.

This clone showed up just once. This chain joins TRBV5-6 and TRBJ2-7; TRBD1 or TRBD2 may be the D gene (5 bases each). The CDR3 runs to 14 residues. Germline CDR1 and CDR2: SGHDT and YYEEEE. V dropped 0 bases and J dropped 2 bases, with 9 bases sitting between them. The CDR3 bases are TGTGCCAGCAGCTTGGGGGGGTTAACCTACGAGCAGTACTTC. This encodes CASSLGGLTYEQYF.

The V gene is TRBV19, the J gene TRBJ2-7; 7 bases agree with TRBD1. Looked up from germline, CDR1 is LNHDA and CDR2 is SQIVND (reference sequence). With V trimmed by 5 bases and J by 11 bases, 12 bases remained unmatched. The CDR3 length is 13 residues. This CDR3 is CASSPTATGVEYF. In nucleotides, the CDR3 is TGTGCCAGTAGTCCCACGGCTACAGGGGTTGAGTACTTC.

This chain joins TRBV30 and TRBJ1-6; D remains unclear. The V gene lost 0 bases and the J gene lost 13 bases, with 16 bases spanning the gap. The CDR3 consists of 14 residues. The germline V gene has CDR1 GTSNPN and CDR2 SVGIG (reference sequence). As DNA, the CDR3 is TGTGCCTGGAGTGTAAACCTGGCTGATCGGCCCCTCCACTTT. This translates into CAWSVNLADRPLHF. Complete variable domain (other parts from reference TRBV30 and TRBJ1-6): SQTIHQWPATLVQPVGSPLSLECTVEGTSNPNLYWYRQAAGRGLQLLFYSVGIGQISSEVPQNLSASRPQDRQFILSSKKLLLSDSGFYLCAWSVNLADRPLHFGNGTRLTVT.

This chain connects TRBV30 to TRBJ1-4; unclear D gene. Germline CDR1 is GTSNPN and CDR2 is SVGIG (reference sequence). This CDR3 is 15 amino acids long. V was shortened by 8 bases and J by 6 bases, with 22 bases between the two germline ends. CDR3 loop: CAVTNLGRTDEKLFF. The CDR3 region has the DNA TGTGCCGTCACCAATCTAGGACGGACGGATGAAAAACTGTTTTTT.

The V gene is TRBV6-5, the J gene TRBJ1-2; a weak D match, TRBD1 (5 bases). The CDR3 runs to 13 residues. Germline lookup yields CDR1 MNHEY and CDR2 SVGAGI. V gave up 2 bases and J gave up 8 bases, with 12 bases separating them. CDR3 amino acids: CASSYGVRDGYTF. The CDR3 coding sequence is TGTGCCAGCAGTTACGGAGTCAGGGACGGCTACACCTTC.

This clone was seen a few times. The CDR3 DNA sequence: TGTGCCAGTAGTATAGGGAGCCTTCCCAACCTGCCGTCTTTCTTT. This gives the protein CASSIGSLPNLPSFF. The V gene is TRBV19, the J gene TRBJ1-1; D is undetermined. There are 15 residues in the CDR3. Germline V CDR1 and CDR2: LNHDA, SQIVND (reference sequence). The germline V and J ends were trimmed by 1 base and 12 bases, with 21 bases remaining between them.

The V gene is TRBV6-2 or TRBV6-3, the J gene TRBJ2-7; weak D call: TRBD2 (6 bases). This CDR3 is 13 amino acids long. V was trimmed by 5 bases and J by 3 bases, leaving 11 bases between them. The germline V gene encodes CDR1 MNHEY and CDR2 SVGEGT. CDR3 protein: CASSRTMNYEQYV. The CDR3 DNA sequence: TGTGCCAGCAGTAGGACTATGAACTACGAGCAGTACGTC.

V usage is TRBV7-8 and J usage is TRBJ2-3; D may correspond to TRBD1 or TRBD2 (5 bases each). V was cut by 3 bases and J by 5 bases, with 9 bases left in between. CDR1 and CDR2 from the germline V gene are SGHVS and FQNEAQ. This CDR3 comprises 13 residues. CDR3 sequence reads: CASSLGVGDTQYF. The DNA of the CDR3 is TGTGCCAGCAGCTTGGGGGTGGGAGATACGCAGTATTTT.

The chain joins TRBV6-5 to TRBJ2-1, with 11 bases fitting TRBD1. This CDR3 is 15 amino acids long. The germline V gene has CDR1 MNHEY and CDR2 SVGAGI. After removal of 6 bases from V and 4 bases from J, the junction contained 5 bases not matched to a gene. DNA for the CDR3: TGTGCCAGCAGCCAAGGACAGGGGGCTTACAATGAGCAGTTCTTC. It translates to CASSQGQGAYNEQFF.

V and J are TRBV5-1 and TRBJ1-6; no clear D. The V gene's germline CDR1 is SGHRS and CDR2 YFSETQ. Trimming cost V 0 bases and J 6 bases, with 13 bases left between them. This CDR3 spans 16 amino acids. The CDR3 spells CASSLGGTKVNSPLHF. The CDR3, as DNA: TGCGCCAGCAGCTTGGGGGGAACTAAAGTTAATTCACCCCTCCACTTT.

The rearrangement joins TRBV6-6 to TRBJ1-6; D remains unclear. Germline assignment: CDR1 MNHNY and CDR2 SVGAGI (reference sequence). V lost 6 bases and J lost 9, with 15 bases in between. This CDR3 region has 14 residues. The CDR3 coding sequence is TGTGCCAGCAGCTTTAAGGGATCAGGTTCACCCCTCCACTTT. This gives the protein CASSFKGSGSPLHF.

The CDR3 sequence: CASSSEPRGSGANVLTF. The CDR3 nucleotides read TGCGCCAGCAGCTCGGAACCTCGGGGCTCTGGGGCCAACGTCCTGACTTTC. The chain employs TRBV5-1 and TRBJ2-6, with a tentative D call TRBD2 (5 bases). The CDR3 runs 17 residues. Germline V CDR1 and CDR2: SGHRS, YFSETQ. Trimming stripped 3 bases from V and 0 bases from J, with 13 bases between.

The rearrangement links TRBV18 to TRBJ2-2; 10 nucleotides agree with TRBD1. The J segment lost 3 bases and the V segment lost 3 bases, leaving 7 bases of the junction unmatched. Germline CDR1 reads KGHSH; CDR2 reads LQKENI. The CDR3 length is 17 residues. The CDR3: CASSPDRGARDTGELFF. CDR3 bases: TGTGCCAGCTCACCGGACAGGGGGGCGCGAGACACCGGGGAGCTGTTTTTT.

This clone was recorded only once. The chain uses TRBV7-2 and TRBJ1-2, with 10 bases that match TRBD1. This CDR3 is built from 17 residues. CDR1 SGHTA and CDR2 FQGNSA come from the germline V gene. Trimming removed 1 base from V and 1 base from J; junction bases left unmatched: 6. CDR3 amino acids: CASSLGGTGAHNYGYTF. DNA of the CDR3: TGTGCCAGCAGCTTAGGAGGGACAGGGGCCCATAACTATGGCTACACCTTC.

The chain carries TRBV6-5 and TRBJ1-2, with TRBD1 matching 7 bases. V trimming: 3 bases; J trimming: 7 bases; junction bases outside the gene matches: 11. Germline V CDR1 and CDR2: MNHEY, SVGAGI. The CDR3 runs 15 residues. The DNA of the CDR3 is TGTGCCAGCAGTTATGGGACAGAGAGGGCGGGTGGCTACACCTTC. Its protein product is CASSYGTERAGGYTF.